This T cell receptor beta chain was captured by sequencing in a study of early T cells in non-severe SARS-CoV-2 infection. Whole-study results and caveats: Matching results from VDJdb favored anti-spike CD8 responses, leaving private and CD4 specificities undetected.

This clonotype was counted only a few times. What it binds is not known. Attachment of unique molecular identifiers to individual cDNA molecules was performed. TCRdb processed the 5' RACE reads anew with MiXCR; each CDR3 protein has one entry. This repertoire shows about 59,000 distinct CDR3 sequences, under 15% found once; its top ten account for about 10%. This clonotype was obtained from an adult who was a healthcare worker with PCR-confirmed SARS-CoV-2 infection or an uninfected control (not recorded which). The material was whole blood, obtained at baseline.

The CDR3 region is CASSDRGEVGGYTF. The DNA of the CDR3 is TGTGCCAGCAGTGATAGGGGAGAAGTTGGAGGCTACACCTTC. J is TRBJ1-2 and V is TRBV6-1, with D possibly TRBD1 on 5 matching bases. The CDR3 is made up of 14 amino acids. The germline V and J ends were trimmed by 3 bases and 8 bases, with 16 bases remaining between them. Germline V gene sequence: CDR1 MNHNS, CDR2 SASEGT.